Below are 18 T cell receptor beta chains sequenced from a single sample in a study of T cell responses to AZD1222 COVID-19 vaccine. Sequenced by immunoSEQ multiplex PCR; TCRdb stores in-frame clones only, minus some. The data contain about 120,000 clones, more than 85% of them singletons. The sample consisted of peripheral blood, taken 28 days after the second AZD1222 dose. The receptors were gathered from an adult who received the AZD1222 COVID-19 vaccine.

This clone was counted a few times. V gene TRBV19 combines with J gene TRBJ1-1, with TRBD1 as a possible D gene (5 bases). CDR3 length: 12 amino acids. The ends were cut back, 3 bases at V and 5 bases at J, with 7 bases in the middle. Germline V gives CDR1 LNHDA, CDR2 SQIVND (reference sequence). The CDR3: CASSMGGTEAFF. CDR3 in DNA: TGTGCCAGTAGTATGGGGGGAACTGAAGCTTTCTTT.

The V gene is TRBV7-2, the J gene TRBJ2-7; 7 bases map to TRBD1. The germline gives CDR1 SGHTA, CDR2 FQGNSA. The V and J ends lost 5 bases and 0 bases, in that order; junction bases with no gene match: 4. The CDR3 spans 14 residues. In DNA form, the CDR3 reads TGTGCCAGCAGCCCTCCAGGGGGCTCCTACGAGCAGTACTTC. The encoded protein is CASSPPGGSYEQYF.

This chain uses TRBV7-2 with TRBJ1-1; D remains ambiguous. Germline V gene sequence: CDR1 SGHTA, CDR2 FQGNSA. Deletions cut 1 base from V and 0 bases from J, with 6 bases between. The CDR3 totals 14 residues. The CDR3 DNA reads as TGTGCCAGCAGCTTAGATGGACTGAACACTGAAGCTTTCTTT. Encoded protein: CASSLDGLNTEAFF. Based on the CDR3 plus reference TRBV7-2 and TRBJ1-1, the full variable domain is GAGVSQSPSNKVTEKGKDVELRCDPISGHTALYWYRQSLGQGLEFLIYFQGNSAPDKSGLPSDRFSAERTGGSVSTLTIQRTQQEDSAVYLCASSLDGLNTEAFFGQGTRLTVV.

V and J are TRBV7-9 and TRBJ2-7; 10 nucleotides match TRBD1. Germline V gives CDR1 SEHNR, CDR2 FQNEAQ (reference sequence). The CDR3 extends over 15 amino acids. The J segment lost 7 bases and the V segment lost 3 bases, leaving 9 bases of the junction unmatched. DNA of the CDR3: TGTGCCAGCAGCTTGAGGGGACAGGGGATAGCTGAGCAGTACTTC. This codes for CASSLRGQGIAEQYF.

The genes are TRBV25-1 and TRBJ2-6; no clear D. CDR1 MGHDK and CDR2 SYGVNS come from the germline V gene. The V end lost 5 bases, the J end lost 1 base, and 9 bases lay between the germline ends. The CDR3 is 15 residues long. CDR3 in DNA: TGTGCCAGCAGTTTAGGTCTTTCTGGGGCCAACGTCCTGACTTTC. It specifies CASSLGLSGANVLTF.

The chain uses TRBV12-3 or TRBV12-4 and TRBJ1-1; the D is unclear. V lost 3 bases, J lost 2 bases, and 7 bases lay in between. The CDR3 covers 13 residues. The CDR3: CASSLRENTEAFF. CDR3 coding DNA: TGTGCCAGCAGTTTGCGGGAAAACACTGAAGCTTTCTTT.

V gene TRBV12-3 or TRBV12-4 combines with J gene TRBJ1-1, with D possibly being TRBD1 (6 bases). The CDR3 extends over 13 amino acids. The ends were cut back, 7 bases at V and 11 bases at J, with 20 bases in the middle. The chain's CDR3 is CASTLKGEEEAFF. The CDR3 nucleotides are TGTGCCAGCACCCTAAAGGGGGAGGAGGAGGCTTTCTTT.

The chain recombines TRBV7-9 with TRBJ2-5, with D perhaps TRBD1 (5 bases). Deletions cut 5 bases from V and 7 bases from J, with 14 bases between. CDR1 SEHNR and CDR2 FQNEAQ come from the germline V gene (reference sequence). The CDR3 has 13 amino acids. The CDR3 sequence is CASSRSTTGTQYF. In DNA form, the CDR3 reads TGTGCCAGCAGCCGGAGCACTACAGGGACCCAGTACTTC.

The chain employs TRBV7-3 and TRBJ2-3; no definite D call. The CDR3 is 14 amino acids. CDR1 is SGHTA, CDR2 FQGTGA, per germline. V lost 5 bases to trimming and J lost 4 bases, with 13 bases between them. The CDR3 sequence: CASSPYRLADTQYF. In DNA form, the CDR3 reads TGTGCCAGCAGCCCTTACCGTCTCGCAGATACGCAGTATTTT.

V gene TRBV25-1 combines with J gene TRBJ1-1; 10 bases agree with TRBD1. The CDR3 totals 15 residues. Germline lookup yields CDR1 MGHDK and CDR2 SYGVNS. Trimming cost V 7 bases and J 4 bases; bases outside gene matches: 9. The CDR3 DNA sequence: TGTGCCAGCACCCCGACAGGGGGCTGGCGCACTGAAGCTTTCTTT. Translated: CASTPTGGWRTEAFF.

The V and J genes are TRBV10-3 and TRBJ2-3; 16 nucleotides line up with TRBD2. J lost 0 bases, V lost 6 bases, and 3 bases had no gene match. This CDR3 spans 17 amino acids. The V gene's germline CDR1 is ENHRY and CDR2 SYGVKD. CDR3 nucleotides: TGTGCCATCAGATCGGGACTAGCGGGGGGGAGCACAGATACGCAGTATTTT. Translating gives CAIRSGLAGGSTDTQYF.

V gene TRBV2 combines with J gene TRBJ1-4, with 7 bases lining up with TRBD1. The V gene's germline CDR1 is SNHLY and CDR2 FYNNEI. CDR3 length: 15 amino acids. The V segment lost 6 bases and the J segment 3 bases; nucleotides outside the gene matches: 7. The DNA for the CDR3 is TGTGCCAGCAGCCCTAGGGACAGTTCTAATGAAAAACTGTTTTTT. Translating gives CASSPRDSSNEKLFF.

The chain combines TRBV6-5 with TRBJ1-2, with D possibly being TRBD1 (5 bases). Germline CDR1 MNHEY, CDR2 SVGAGI. Trimming shortened V by 2 bases and J by 4 bases, and 8 bases separated the two germline ends. The CDR3 is 13 amino acids. CDR3 region: CASSYEGVYGYTF. The CDR3 DNA follows: TGTGCCAGCAGTTACGAAGGGGTCTATGGCTACACCTTC.

This clone appeared a single time. The genes are TRBV11-3 and TRBJ1-1, with TRBD1 matching over 11 bases. J was trimmed by 4 bases and V by 4 bases; bases with no gene match: 11. This CDR3 is built from 17 residues. Germline values: CDR1 SGHNT, CDR2 YENEEA. The CDR3 sequence: CASSSTLGTGGATEAFF. The CDR3 nucleotides are TGTGCCAGCAGCTCAACGCTTGGGACAGGGGGGGCCACTGAAGCTTTCTTT.

The rearrangement links TRBV11-2 to TRBJ1-5; TRBD1 might be the D (5 bases). Trimming shortened V by 4 bases and J by 8 bases, and 15 bases separated the two germline ends. The V gene's germline CDR1 is SGHAT and CDR2 FQNNGV. The CDR3 runs to 14 residues. CDR3 in DNA: TGTGCCAGCAGCTCTGGCACAGGAGAAAAGCCCCAGCATTTT. Translation: CASSSGTGEKPQHF.

This clone occurred once. This rearrangement joins TRBV18 to TRBJ2-7, with TRBD1 as a possible D gene (6 bases). Trimming took 3 bases from V and 5 from J, leaving 11 bases between them. The germline CDR1 and CDR2 sequences are KGHSH and LQKENI. The length of the CDR3 is 13 residues. The CDR3 spells CASSPSRGHEQYF. The CDR3 nucleotides are TGTGCCAGCTCACCTTCCAGGGGCCACGAGCAGTACTTC.

This chain connects TRBV6-5 to TRBJ1-5; the D gene is possibly TRBD1 (6 bases). This CDR3 spans 13 amino acids. Germline V CDR1 and CDR2: MNHEY, SVGAGI. The V end was cut by 7 bases, the J end by 7 bases, with 14 bases between. The CDR3 spells CASTSLGGQPQHF. The CDR3 DNA sequence: TGTGCCAGCACTTCTCTCGGGGGCCAGCCCCAGCATTTT.

Only a few counts were recorded for this clone. The V and J genes are TRBV7-9 and TRBJ2-7; no definite D call. CDR3 length: 16 amino acids. With 0 bases removed from V and 0 bases from J, the gap between germline ends came to 12 bases. CDR1 and CDR2 (germline): SEHNR, FQNEAQ (reference sequence). The CDR3 loop reads CASSLARHGLSYEQYF. The CDR3 coding sequence is TGTGCCAGCAGCTTAGCTCGCCATGGTCTCTCCTACGAGCAGTACTTC.